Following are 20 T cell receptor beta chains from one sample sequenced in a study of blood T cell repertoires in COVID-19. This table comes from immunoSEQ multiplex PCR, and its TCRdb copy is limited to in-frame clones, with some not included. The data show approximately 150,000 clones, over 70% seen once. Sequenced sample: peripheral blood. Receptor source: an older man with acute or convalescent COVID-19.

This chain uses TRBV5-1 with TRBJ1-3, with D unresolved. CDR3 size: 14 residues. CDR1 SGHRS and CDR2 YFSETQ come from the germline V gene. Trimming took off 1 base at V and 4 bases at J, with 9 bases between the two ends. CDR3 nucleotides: TGCGCCAGCAGCTTGTCGACGGGAGGAAACACCATATATTTT. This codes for CASSLSTGGNTIYF.

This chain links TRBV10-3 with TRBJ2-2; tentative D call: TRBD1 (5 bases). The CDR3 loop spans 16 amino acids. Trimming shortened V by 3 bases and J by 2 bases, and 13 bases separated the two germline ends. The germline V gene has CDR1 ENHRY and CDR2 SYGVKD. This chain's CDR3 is CAISDRQPINTGELFF. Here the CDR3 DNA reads TGTGCCATCAGTGACCGACAGCCCATTAACACCGGGGAGCTGTTTTTT.

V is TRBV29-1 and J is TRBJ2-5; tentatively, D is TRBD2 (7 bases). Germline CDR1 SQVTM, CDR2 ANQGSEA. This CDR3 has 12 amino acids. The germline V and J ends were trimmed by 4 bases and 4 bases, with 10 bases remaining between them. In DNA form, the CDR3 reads TGCAGCGTTGGAAGGGGGGGAGAGACCCAGTACTTC. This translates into CSVGRGGETQYF.

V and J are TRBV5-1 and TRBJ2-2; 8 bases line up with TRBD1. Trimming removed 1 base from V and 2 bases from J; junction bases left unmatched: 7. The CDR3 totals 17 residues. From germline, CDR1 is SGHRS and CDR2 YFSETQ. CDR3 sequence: CASSLRQGAQNTGELFF. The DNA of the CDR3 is TGCGCCAGCAGCTTGCGGCAGGGGGCACAAAACACCGGGGAGCTGTTTTTT.

The CDR3, as DNA: TGTGCCATCAATGGGGAGGGCCGAAATGAGCAGTTCTTC. Its translation: CAINGEGRNEQFF. V and J are TRBV28 and TRBJ2-1, with TRBD2 matching 7 bases. This CDR3 has 13 residues. The ends lost 10 bases at V and 7 bases at J; junction bases unmatched: 10. Germline V gene lookup returns CDR1 MDHEN and CDR2 SYDVKM.

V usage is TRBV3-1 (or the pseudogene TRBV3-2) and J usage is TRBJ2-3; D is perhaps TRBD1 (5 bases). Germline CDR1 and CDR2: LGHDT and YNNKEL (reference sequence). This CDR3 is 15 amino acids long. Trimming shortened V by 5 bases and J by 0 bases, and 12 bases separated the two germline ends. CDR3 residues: CASSKRGPSTDTQYF. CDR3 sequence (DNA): TGTGCCAGCAGCAAAAGGGGCCCTAGCACAGATACGCAGTATTTT.

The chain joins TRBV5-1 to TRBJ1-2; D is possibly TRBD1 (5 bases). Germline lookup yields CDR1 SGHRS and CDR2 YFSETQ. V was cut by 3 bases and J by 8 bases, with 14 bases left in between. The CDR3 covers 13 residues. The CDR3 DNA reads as TGCGCCAGCAGCTCAACAGCGGGGGACGGCTACACCTTC. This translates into CASSSTAGDGYTF.

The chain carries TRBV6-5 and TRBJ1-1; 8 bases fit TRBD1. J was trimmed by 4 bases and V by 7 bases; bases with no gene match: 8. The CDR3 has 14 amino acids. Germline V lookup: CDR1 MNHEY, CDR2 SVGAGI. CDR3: CASTPGQGGTEAFF. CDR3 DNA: TGTGCCAGCACTCCAGGACAGGGTGGCACTGAAGCTTTCTTT.

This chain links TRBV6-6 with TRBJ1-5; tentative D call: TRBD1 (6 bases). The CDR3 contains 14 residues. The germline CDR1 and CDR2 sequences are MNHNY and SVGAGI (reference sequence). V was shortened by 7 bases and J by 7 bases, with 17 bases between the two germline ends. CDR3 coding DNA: TGTGCCAGCACCCAAAGGGCCAGGGGACAGCCCCAGCATTTT. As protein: CASTQRARGQPQHF.

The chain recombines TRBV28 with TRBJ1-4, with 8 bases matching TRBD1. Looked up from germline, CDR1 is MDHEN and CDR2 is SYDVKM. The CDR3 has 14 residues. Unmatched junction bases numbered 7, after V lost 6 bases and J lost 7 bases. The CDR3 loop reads CASSPQGESEKLFF. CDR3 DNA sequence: TGTGCCAGCAGCCCACAGGGGGAGAGTGAAAAACTGTTTTTT.

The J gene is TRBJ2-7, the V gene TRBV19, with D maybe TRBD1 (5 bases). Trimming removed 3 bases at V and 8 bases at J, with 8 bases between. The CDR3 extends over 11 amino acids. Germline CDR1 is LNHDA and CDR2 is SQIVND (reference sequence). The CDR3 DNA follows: TGTGCCAGTAGTATTACGGACAAGCAGTACTTC. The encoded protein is CASSITDKQYF.

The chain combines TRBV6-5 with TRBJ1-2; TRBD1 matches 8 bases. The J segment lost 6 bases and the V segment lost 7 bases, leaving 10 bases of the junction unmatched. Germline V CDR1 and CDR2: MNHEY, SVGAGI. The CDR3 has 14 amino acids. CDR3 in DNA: TGTGCCAGCATCGAAAGAGACAGGGGAGATGGCTACACCTTC. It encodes CASIERDRGDGYTF.

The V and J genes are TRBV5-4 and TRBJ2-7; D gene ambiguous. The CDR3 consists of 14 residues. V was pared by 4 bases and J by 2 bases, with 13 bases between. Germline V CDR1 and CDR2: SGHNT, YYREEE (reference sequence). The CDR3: CASSPPTGTYEQYF. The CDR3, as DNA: TGTGCCAGCAGCCCCCCCACCGGTACCTACGAGCAGTACTTC.

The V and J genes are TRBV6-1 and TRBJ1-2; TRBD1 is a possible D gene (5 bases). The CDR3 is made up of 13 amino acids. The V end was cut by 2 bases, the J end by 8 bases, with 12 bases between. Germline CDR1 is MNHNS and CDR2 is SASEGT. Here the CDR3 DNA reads TGTGCCAGCAGTGAAATCGGGGGGTACGGCTACACCTTC. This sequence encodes CASSEIGGYGYTF.

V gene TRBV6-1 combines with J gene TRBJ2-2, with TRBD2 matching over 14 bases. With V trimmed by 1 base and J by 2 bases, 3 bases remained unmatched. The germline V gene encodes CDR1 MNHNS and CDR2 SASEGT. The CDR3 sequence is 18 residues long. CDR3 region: CASSEGLAGGVNTGELFF. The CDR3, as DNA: TGTGCCAGCAGTGAAGGACTAGCGGGAGGGGTAAACACCGGGGAGCTGTTTTTT.

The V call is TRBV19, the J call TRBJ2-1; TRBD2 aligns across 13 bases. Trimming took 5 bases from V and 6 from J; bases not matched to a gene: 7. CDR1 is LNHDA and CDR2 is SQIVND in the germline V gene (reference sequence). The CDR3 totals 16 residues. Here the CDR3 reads CASSVLAGGPINEQFF. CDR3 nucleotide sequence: TGTGCCAGTAGTGTACTAGCGGGAGGGCCTATCAATGAGCAGTTCTTC. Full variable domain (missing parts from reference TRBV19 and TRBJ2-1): DGGITQSPKYLFRKEGQNVTLSCEQNLNHDAMYWYRQDPGQGLRLIYYSQIVNDFQKGDIAEGYSVSREKKESFPLTVTSAQKNPTAFYLCASSVLAGGPINEQFFGPGTRLTVL.

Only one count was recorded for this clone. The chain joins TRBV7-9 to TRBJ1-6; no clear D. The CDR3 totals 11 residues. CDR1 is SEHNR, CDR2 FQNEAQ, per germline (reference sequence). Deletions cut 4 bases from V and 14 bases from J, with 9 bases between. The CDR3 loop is CASSSEVTLHF. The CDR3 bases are TGTGCCAGCAGCTCTGAGGTCACCCTCCACTTT.

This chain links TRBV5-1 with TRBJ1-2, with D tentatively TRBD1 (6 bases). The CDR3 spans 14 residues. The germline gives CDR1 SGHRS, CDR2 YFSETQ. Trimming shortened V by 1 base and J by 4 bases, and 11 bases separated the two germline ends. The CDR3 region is CASSLPGVVYGYTF. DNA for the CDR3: TGCGCCAGCAGCTTGCCAGGGGTAGTCTATGGCTACACCTTC.

For the CDR3, the DNA is TGCGCCAGCAGTGAGTCTTGGGGACTAGCGGGAGTGGGCAATGAGCAGTTCTTC. This encodes CASSESWGLAGVGNEQFF. The chain combines TRBV10-2 with TRBJ2-1, with 14 bases matching TRBD2. V lost 0 bases and J lost 6; bases outside the gene matches: 7. The CDR3 length is 18 residues. Germline CDR1 WSHSY, CDR2 SAAADI.

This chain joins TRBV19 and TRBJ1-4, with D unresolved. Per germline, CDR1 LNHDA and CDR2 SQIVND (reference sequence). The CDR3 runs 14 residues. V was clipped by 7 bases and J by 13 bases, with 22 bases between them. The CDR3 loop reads CASTRTLLAQGLFF. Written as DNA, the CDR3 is TGTGCCAGTACAAGGACTCTCCTTGCCCAAGGACTGTTTTTT. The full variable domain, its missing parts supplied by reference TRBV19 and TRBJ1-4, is DGGITQSPKYLFRKEGQNVTLSCEQNLNHDAMYWYRQDPGQGLRLIYYSQIVNDFQKGDIAEGYSVSREKKESFPLTVTSAQKNPTAFYLCASTRTLLAQGLFFGSGTQLSVL.